The entry that follows covers one T cell receptor (beta chain) sequence. Its antigen is unknown. This record belongs to a study of shared clonotypes between healthy human individuals. About the study: Donors were a couple of women and a few men aged 18 to 49.

Clones were sequenced by immunoSEQ multiplex PCR, and TCRdb holds only the in-frame ones, with some missing. There are about 2 million clones in the sample; 85% to 95% occur only once, and 0.1% to 0.15% lies in the top ten. Donors were healthy HIV-negative adults without recently reported acute infections or vaccinations. The V end lost 7 bases, the J end lost 0 bases, and 10 bases lay between the germline ends. This CDR3 has 13 amino acids. The germline V gene encodes CDR1 ENHRY and CDR2 SYGVKD. The study, taken as a whole, reports: Among donors, clonotype sharing was expected to be affected by sequencing depth.

The source of this sequence is a man younger than 35 in good health. The source material was naive CD4+ T cells sorted from blood. Subset reported: CD45RA+ positively selected. V gene TRBV10-3 combines with J gene TRBJ2-7, with D uncertain. The CDR3 reads CAIKGSLSYEQYF. In DNA form, the CDR3 reads TGTGCCATCAAGGGTAGCCTCTCCTACGAGCAGTACTTC.